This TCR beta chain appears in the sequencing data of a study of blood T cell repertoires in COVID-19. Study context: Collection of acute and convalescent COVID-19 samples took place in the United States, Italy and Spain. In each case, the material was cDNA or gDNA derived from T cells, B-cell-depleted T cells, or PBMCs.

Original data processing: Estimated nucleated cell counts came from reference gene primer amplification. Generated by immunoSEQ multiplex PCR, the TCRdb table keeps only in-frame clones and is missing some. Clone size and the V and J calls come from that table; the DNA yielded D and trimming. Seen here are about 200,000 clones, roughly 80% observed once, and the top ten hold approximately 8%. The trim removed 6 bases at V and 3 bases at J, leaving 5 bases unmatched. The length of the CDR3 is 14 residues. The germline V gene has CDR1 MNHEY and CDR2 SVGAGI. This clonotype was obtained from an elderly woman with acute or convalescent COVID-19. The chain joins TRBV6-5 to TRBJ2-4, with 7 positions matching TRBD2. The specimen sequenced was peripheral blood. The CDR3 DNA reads TGTGCCAGCAGGATGGGAGGGAGCAAAAACATTCAGTACTTC. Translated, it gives CASRMGGSKNIQYF.